The 3 T cell receptor beta chains reported below all come from one sample, sequenced in a study of T cells after yellow fever vaccination. Using its own MiXCR run on the 5' RACE reads, TCRdb lists one record per CDR3 protein. The sample holds 500,000 to 650,000 distinct CDR3 sequences; 17% are singletons and the top ten take 15% to 20%. This specimen consisted of PBMCs, obtained more than 4 days after the first yellow fever vaccination. The receptors originated from a man aged 18 to 29 who received the YFV17D yellow fever vaccine.

The genes are TRBV6-5 and TRBJ2-1; 9 positions agree with TRBD2. J lost 8 bases, V lost 4 bases, and 12 bases had no gene match. The CDR3 covers 16 residues. In germline, CDR1 is MNHEY, CDR2 SVGAGI. The CDR3 spells CASSWRGGAGRYEQFF. DNA for the CDR3: TGTGCCAGCAGTTGGCGCGGGGGGGCCGGGCGGTATGAGCAGTTCTTC.

V is TRBV7-9 and J is TRBJ1-3; D not certain. Per the germline V gene, CDR1 is SEHNR and CDR2 is FQNEAQ (reference sequence). V was cut by 2 bases and J by 8 bases, with 13 bases left in between. This CDR3 region has 14 residues. CDR3 DNA: TGTGCCAGCAGCTTACTGTCGCTTCGGGACACCATATATTTT. As protein: CASSLLSLRDTIYF.

This clonotype has more than one count but fewer than ten. This chain uses TRBV10-2 with TRBJ2-7; no reliable D call. Germline loops: CDR1 WSHSY, CDR2 SAAADI. The CDR3 sequence is 12 residues long. V lost 0 bases to trimming and J lost 6 bases, with 6 bases between them. The CDR3 here is CASSESRAEQYF. CDR3 in DNA: TGCGCCAGCAGTGAGTCGAGAGCCGAGCAGTACTTC.